The 32 T cell receptor beta chains below were found in one sample sequenced in a study of T-cell memory formation after mild COVID-19. In TCRdb, the 5' RACE reads were re-called with MiXCR into one record per CDR3 protein. The repertoire holds roughly 110,000 distinct CDR3 sequences, with under 15% as singletons. Material for sequencing was PBMCs or a T cell subset sorted from them (not recorded which). The receptors derive from an adult woman who had mild COVID-19 (a few samples of this study predate the infection). Cell type and time point are not known.

The chain uses TRBV30 and TRBJ2-7; D possibly matches TRBD1 or TRBD2 (6 bases each). The length of the CDR3 is 10 residues. CDR1 and CDR2 (germline): GTSNPN, SVGIG (reference sequence). V was trimmed by 5 bases and J by 6 bases, leaving 8 bases between them. CDR3 sequence: CAWGGPEQYF. CDR3 DNA: TGTGCCTGGGGGGGGCCCGAGCAGTACTTC.

To note about this clonotype: Possible read error: a much larger clone is one base away. The chain is built from TRBV29-1 and TRBJ2-2; TRBD2 matches at 13 bases. The CDR3 runs to 17 residues. Germline V gene lookup returns CDR1 SQVTM and CDR2 ANQGSEA. The CDR3 spells CSVAGLAGAPNTGEMFF. Here the CDR3 DNA reads TGCAGCGTCGCCGGACTAGCGGGGGCCCCAAACACCGGGGAGATGTTTTTT.

This clonotype was counted only a few times. The chain employs TRBV7-3 and TRBJ2-3, with TRBD1 matching over 8 bases. The CDR3 runs to 16 residues. Germline V gene sequence: CDR1 SGHTA, CDR2 FQGTGA. J lost 5 bases, V lost 5 bases, and 12 bases had no gene match. The CDR3 bases are TGTGCCAGCAGCCCCCGGACAGGGAGGTTACAAGATACGCAGTATTTT. This gives the protein CASSPRTGRLQDTQYF.

In this sample, this clonotype turned up a few times. The rearrangement links TRBV7-9 to TRBJ2-5; D is perhaps TRBD2 (6 bases). The V end was cut by 6 bases, the J end by 3 bases, with 11 bases between. CDR1 and CDR2 from the germline V gene are SEHNR and FQNEAQ (reference sequence). The CDR3 is 13 residues long. CDR3 DNA sequence: TGTGCCAGCAGGGGGGGAGCCGAAGAGACCCAGTACTTC. This sequence encodes CASRGGAEETQYF.

CDR3 sequence reads: CASRPGTAGNTIYF. The CDR3 DNA reads TGTGCCAGCAGGCCCGGGACAGCAGGAAACACCATATATTTT. The rearrangement links TRBV9 to TRBJ1-3, with 7 bases identical to TRBD1. The germline V gene encodes CDR1 SGDLS and CDR2 YYNGEE. V lost 5 bases, J lost 4 bases, and 6 bases stayed unmatched. The CDR3 sequence is 14 residues long.

The chain joins TRBV4-1 to TRBJ2-7; TRBD1 agrees at 10 bases. Germline V gives CDR1 MGHRA, CDR2 YSYEKL. The CDR3 is 17 amino acids. V lost 4 bases and J lost 6; bases outside the gene matches: 15. CDR3 bases: TGCGCCAGCAGCCCCTCAAGAGGGACAGGGGACCTGGGCGAGCAGTACTTC. Its translation is CASSPSRGTGDLGEQYF.

This clonotype was seen only a few times. Sequence at one end of the junction differs from germline and may be a read error. The chain uses TRBV2 and TRBJ2-7; D gene uncertain. The germline CDR1 and CDR2 sequences are SNHLY and FYNNEI. The CDR3 totals 14 residues. The CDR3 coding sequence is TGTGCCAGCAACAACCCACAGATGCCCTACGGGCAGTACTTC. It specifies CASNNPQMPYGQYF. Using reference TRBV2 and TRBJ2-7 for the parts outside the CDR3, the full variable domain is EPEVTQTPSHQVTQMGQEVILRCVPISNHLYFYWYRQILGQKVEFLVSFYNNEISEKSEIFDDQFSVERPDGSNFTLKIRSTKLEDSAMYFCASNNPQMPYGQYFGPGTRLTVT.

A note on this clonotype: No conserved phenylalanine or tryptophan ends this CDR3, so it is likely a read error. The genes are TRBV7-6 and TRBJ2-1, with 8 bases aligning to TRBD2. The CDR3 has 15 residues. Germline loops: CDR1 SGHVS, CDR2 FNYEAQ. The J segment lost 6 bases and the V segment lost 4 bases, leaving 8 bases of the junction unmatched. The CDR3 nucleotides are TGTGCCAGCAGCTCCCCCGGGACTAGGGCCAATGAGCAGTTCTTA. This encodes CASSSPGTRANEQFL.

The chain recombines TRBV9 with TRBJ1-2; maybe TRBD1 (5 bases). The V gene's germline CDR1 is SGDLS and CDR2 YYNGEE. Deletions cut 0 bases from V and 6 bases from J, with 12 bases between. The CDR3 runs to 14 residues. DNA for the CDR3: TGTGCCAGCAGCGTAGCCGCAGGGTTAAATGGCTACACCTTC. It codes for CASSVAAGLNGYTF.

This clonotype was picked up a small number of times. The chain joins TRBV24-1 to TRBJ1-5; maybe TRBD1 (6 bases). The V end lost 7 bases, the J end lost 2 bases, and 14 bases lay between the germline ends. The germline gives CDR1 KGHDR, CDR2 SFDVKD. CDR3 length: 15 amino acids. CDR3 nucleotides: TGTGCCACCAGGGGAACAGGGTGGCGCAATCAGCCCCAGCATTTT. This sequence encodes CATRGTGWRNQPQHF.

This clonotype was seen a handful of times. The chain joins TRBV9 to TRBJ2-5; possible D gene TRBD1, 5 bases. Germline assignment: CDR1 SGDLS and CDR2 YYNGEE. The V end lost 4 bases, the J end lost 1 base, and 14 bases lay between the germline ends. CDR3 size: 15 residues. CDR3 DNA sequence: TGTGCCAGCAGCACTGATGGGGCCTCCCAAGAGACCCAGTACTTC. Translated: CASSTDGASQETQYF.

The chain links TRBV29-1 to TRBJ2-5; TRBD2 might be the D (5 bases). The germline V and J ends were trimmed by 2 bases and 3 bases, with 10 bases remaining between them. The CDR3 contains 13 residues. CDR1 and CDR2 (germline): SQVTM, ANQGSEA. CDR3 coding DNA: TGCAGCGTTGAAAGGCTAGCTGAAGAGACCCAGTACTTC. This codes for CSVERLAEETQYF.

V usage is TRBV7-3 and J usage is TRBJ2-1; D perhaps matches TRBD2 (6 bases). CDR3 size: 15 residues. V was shortened by 6 bases and J by 10 bases, with 22 bases between the two germline ends. Germline V lookup: CDR1 SGHTA, CDR2 FQGTGA. CDR3 protein: CASSPEPPPGREQFF. The CDR3, as DNA: TGTGCCAGCAGTCCCGAACCTCCACCTGGGAGGGAGCAGTTCTTC.

This chain links TRBV5-1 with TRBJ2-3, with D perhaps given as TRBD1 or TRBD2 (5 bases each). This CDR3 contains 18 residues. Trimming stripped 1 base from V and 9 bases from J, with 27 bases between. Germline lookup yields CDR1 SGHRS and CDR2 YFSETQ. The CDR3: CASSLRSAVAGDGDTQYF. CDR3 sequence (DNA): TGCGCCAGCAGCTTGAGGTCGGCGGTAGCTGGGGATGGGGACACGCAGTATTTT.

V is TRBV12-3 or TRBV12-4 and J is TRBJ2-2; possibly TRBD2 for D (6 bases). V shed 3 bases and J shed 5 bases, with 10 bases lying between them. This CDR3 contains 14 residues. The CDR3: CASSFGGSTGELFF. The CDR3 coding sequence is TGTGCCAGCAGTTTCGGGGGTTCGACCGGGGAGCTGTTTTTT.

This clonotype occurred a few times. V gene TRBV19 combines with J gene TRBJ2-7; D unclear. V shed 2 bases and J shed 3 bases, with 11 bases lying between them. Germline CDR1 is LNHDA and CDR2 is SQIVND (reference sequence). The CDR3 loop spans 14 amino acids. CDR3 sequence: CASSIRGMGYEQYF. Written as DNA, the CDR3 is TGTGCCAGTAGTATAAGAGGCATGGGCTACGAGCAGTACTTC.

This clonotype was seen more than once but under ten times. V gene TRBV2 combines with J gene TRBJ2-6; D gene uncertain. Germline CDR1 reads SNHLY; CDR2 reads FYNNEI. This CDR3 spans 15 amino acids. With 6 bases removed from V and 0 bases from J, the gap between germline ends came to 9 bases. The CDR3 DNA is TGTGCCAGCAGCCACACGGGCTCTGGGGCCAACGTCCTGACTTTC. This codes for CASSHTGSGANVLTF.

The sample holds one count of this clonotype. The genes are TRBV18 and TRBJ2-7; tentative D call: TRBD1 (6 bases). This CDR3 region has 15 residues. Trimming shortened V by 6 bases and J by 3 bases, and 18 bases separated the two germline ends. Germline V gives CDR1 KGHSH, CDR2 LQKENI. In nucleotides, the CDR3 is TGTGCCAGCTCTTTTGACAGGTCCTACCTCTACGAGCAGTACTTC. The encoded protein is CASSFDRSYLYEQYF.

This clonotype has only a few counts. The V gene is TRBV20-1, the J gene TRBJ2-2; D gene unclear. This CDR3 contains 14 residues. Trimming shortened V by 5 bases and J by 0 bases, and 10 bases separated the two germline ends. The germline CDR1 and CDR2 sequences are DFQATT and SNEGSKA (reference sequence). In DNA form, the CDR3 reads TGCAGTGCTCTCAGAGACGCGAACACCGGGGAGCTGTTTTTT. Translating it yields CSALRDANTGELFF.

The chain couples TRBV9 to TRBJ2-7; TRBD2 is a possible D gene (7 bases). This CDR3 contains 15 residues. Trimming removed 6 bases at V and 5 bases at J, with 21 bases between. From germline, CDR1 is SGDLS and CDR2 YYNGEE. The CDR3 DNA sequence: TGTGCCAGCACTGGTGGAGGGGGGGTTGGCGACGAGCAGTACTTC. As protein: CASTGGGGVGDEQYF.

This clonotype has just a few counts. The V and J genes are TRBV14 and TRBJ2-3; D call uncertain. The CDR3 length is 15 residues. Per germline, CDR1 SGHDN and CDR2 FVKESK. Trimming took off 4 bases at V and 3 bases at J, with 14 bases between the two ends. The DNA of the CDR3 is TGTGCCAGCAGCCTAACGATAAGGGTGACAGATACGCAGTATTTT. Protein product: CASSLTIRVTDTQYF.

The CDR3 is CSAAPPGTGAQETQYF. The CDR3 DNA sequence: TGCAGTGCTGCACCCCCCGGGACAGGGGCTCAAGAGACCCAGTACTTC. The gene calls are TRBV20-1 and TRBJ2-5, with 10 bases aligning to TRBD1. This CDR3 is 16 amino acids long. With V trimmed by 5 bases and J by 2 bases, 11 bases remained unmatched. Germline V gives CDR1 DFQATT, CDR2 SNEGSKA (reference sequence).

This clonotype has only a few counts. This chain uses TRBV4-2 with TRBJ2-1, with TRBD2 as a possible D gene (6 bases). The CDR3 sequence is 13 residues long. The V gene lost 2 bases and the J gene lost 8 bases, with 10 bases spanning the gap. Germline V CDR1 and CDR2: LGHNA, YNFKEQ. Written as DNA, the CDR3 is TGTGCCAGCAGCCAAAGGCCTAGCGATGAGCAGTTCTTC. This encodes CASSQRPSDEQFF.

J is TRBJ1-5 and V is TRBV27; the D gene is possibly TRBD1 (5 bases). V shed 3 bases and J shed 6 bases, with 15 bases lying between them. The germline V gene has CDR1 MNHEY and CDR2 SMNVEV (reference sequence). The CDR3 extends over 15 amino acids. CDR3 coding DNA: TGTGCCAGCAGTTTGGGCCCAGGGACTGGTCAGCCCCAGCATTTT. Translation: CASSLGPGTGQPQHF.

This clonotype was counted many times. The chain joins TRBV25-1 to TRBJ2-4; no clear D. V gave up 6 bases and J gave up 0 bases, with 9 bases separating them. Per germline, CDR1 MGHDK and CDR2 SYGVNS. The CDR3 runs to 14 residues. This CDR3 reads CASRRRIAKNIQYF. CDR3 sequence (DNA): TGTGCCAGCAGGAGGCGGATAGCCAAAAACATTCAGTACTTC. The variable domain in full, with the rest retrieved from reference TRBV25-1 and TRBJ2-4, is EADIYQTPRYLVIGTGKKITLECSQTMGHDKMYWYQQDPGMELHLIHYSYGVNSTEKGDLSSESTVSRIRTEHFPLTLESARPSHTSQYLCASRRRIAKNIQYFGAGTRLSVL.

The chain couples TRBV7-9 to TRBJ2-1; the D is unclear. V was shortened by 6 bases and J by 0 bases, with 9 bases between the two germline ends. This CDR3 comprises 14 residues. Germline assignment: CDR1 SEHNR and CDR2 FQNEAQ (reference sequence). The DNA of the CDR3 is TGTGCCAGCAGTGAGCGATCCTCCTACAATGAGCAGTTCTTC. Encoded protein: CASSERSSYNEQFF. Based on the CDR3 plus reference TRBV7-9 and TRBJ2-1, the full variable domain is DTGVSQNPRHKITKRGQNVTFRCDPISEHNRLYWYRQTLGQGPEFLTYFQNEAQLEKSRLLSDRFSAERPKGSFSTLEIQRTEQGDSAMYLCASSERSSYNEQFFGPGTRLTVL.

The chain has TRBV2 and TRBJ1-3; TRBD1 aligns across 10 bases. CDR1 is SNHLY, CDR2 FYNNEI, per germline. V was pared by 6 bases and J by 0 bases, with 5 bases of the junction left unmatched. The CDR3 spans 16 residues. The chain's CDR3 is CASRPRTGGSGNTIYF. The CDR3 DNA follows: TGTGCCAGCAGACCCCGGACAGGGGGCTCTGGAAACACCATATATTTT.

In its sample, this clonotype was seen a few times. This chain uses TRBV5-1 with TRBJ2-1, with 7 bases aligning to TRBD1. The CDR3 is 15 amino acids. Germline assignment: CDR1 SGHRS and CDR2 YFSETQ. The trim removed 5 bases at V and 1 base at J, leaving 6 bases unmatched. The chain's CDR3 is CASSRDSYSYNEQFF. The CDR3 nucleotides are TGCGCCAGCAGTCGGGACAGCTATTCCTACAATGAGCAGTTCTTC.

The chain uses TRBV19 and TRBJ2-3; tentatively, D is TRBD2 (5 bases). CDR3 length: 16 amino acids. CDR1 is LNHDA and CDR2 is SQIVND in the germline V gene (reference sequence). V shed 6 bases and J shed 1 base, with 17 bases lying between them. Written as DNA, the CDR3 is TGTGCCAGTAGACCGGCAGCGGAGGCTGGCACAGATACGCAGTATTTT. This codes for CASRPAAEAGTDTQYF.

This clonotype was seen a handful of times. The chain carries TRBV5-1 and TRBJ2-5; D gene unclear. The V gene lost 2 bases and the J gene lost 4 bases, with 6 bases spanning the gap. Germline V CDR1 and CDR2: SGHRS, YFSETQ. This CDR3 is 12 amino acids long. The CDR3 sequence is CASSFIRETQYF. The CDR3 region has the DNA TGCGCCAGCAGCTTCATAAGAGAGACCCAGTACTTC.

This clonotype was detected only a few times. The rearrangement uses TRBV5-1 and TRBJ2-7, with 7 bases matching TRBD1. CDR1 is SGHRS and CDR2 is YFSETQ in the germline V gene. The CDR3 is made up of 14 amino acids. V lost 3 bases, J lost 3 bases, and 6 bases stayed unmatched. The CDR3 DNA sequence: TGCGCCAGCAGCTGGAGGAACAGGGGCTACGAGCAGTACTTC. Residues: CASSWRNRGYEQYF.

This clonotype was detected ten times or more. The chain uses TRBV7-9 and TRBJ2-5, with TRBD2 matching over 7 bases. V shed 4 bases, J shed 2 bases, and the junction held 7 bases outside the gene matches. CDR1 SEHNR and CDR2 FQNEAQ come from the germline V gene (reference sequence). The CDR3 has 15 residues. The CDR3 region has the DNA TGTGCCAGCAGCTCACCTTATAGCGGGCAAGAGACCCAGTACTTC. Protein sequence: CASSSPYSGQETQYF.